What follows are 16 T cell receptor beta chains derived from one specimen sequenced in a study of radiation and T cells in renal cell carcinoma. The time point here: blood 2 weeks post-SBRT. The treatment was: 15 Gy SBRT to primary tumor, nephrectomy 4 weeks later. TCRdb's table, derived via immunoSEQ multiplex PCR, lists solely in-frame clones and lacks some. The sample holds tens of thousands of clones, approximately 86% seen once. This material consisted of blood, taken from a patient whose treatment included radiotherapy and nephrectomy. Receptor source: a woman aged 45-60 years with renal cell carcinoma.

CDR3 DNA sequence: TGTGCCAGCAGCACGGGACAGGCTAATGGCTACACCTTC. Amino acid sequence: CASSTGQANGYTF. The chain carries TRBV7-2 and TRBJ1-2, with TRBD1 matching 8 bases. The length of the CDR3 is 13 residues. With 5 bases clipped from V and 6 bases from J, the junction kept 5 bases outside the gene matches. Germline values: CDR1 SGHTA, CDR2 FQGNSA.

The chain has TRBV20-1 and TRBJ2-2; D call uncertain. CDR1 is DFQATT and CDR2 is SNEGSKA in the germline V gene (reference sequence). The CDR3 extends over 11 amino acids. The V gene lost 5 bases and the J gene lost 7 bases, with 8 bases spanning the gap. For the CDR3, the DNA is TGCAGTGCTCCTTCCTTCGGGGAGCTGTTTTTT. It specifies CSAPSFGELFF.

This chain joins TRBV5-1 and TRBJ2-3; D ambiguous. The V gene's germline CDR1 is SGHRS and CDR2 YFSETQ. This CDR3 comprises 11 residues. V lost 4 bases, J lost 6 bases, and 6 bases lay in between. Here the CDR3 reads CASSGADTQYF. CDR3 DNA: TGCGCCAGCAGCGGAGCGGATACGCAGTATTTT.

This clone was seen a handful of times. The chain combines TRBV5-4 with TRBJ1-1, with 7 bases identical to TRBD1. The V gene end was trimmed by 5 bases and the J gene end by 0 bases; junction bases not matched to a gene: 7. The CDR3 contains 15 residues. The germline CDR1 and CDR2 sequences are SGHNT and YYREEE (reference sequence). CDR3 DNA: TGTGCCAGCAGGACAGGGCAGGGAATGAACACTGAAGCTTTCTTT. This gives the protein CASRTGQGMNTEAFF.

V usage is TRBV10-3 and J usage is TRBJ2-3; no definite D call. Germline V CDR1 and CDR2: ENHRY, SYGVKD. This CDR3 is built from 15 residues. Trimming shortened V by 3 bases and J by 0 bases, and 10 bases separated the two germline ends. The CDR3 spells CAISDGDTSTDTQYF. As DNA, the CDR3 is TGTGCCATCAGTGACGGCGATACTAGCACAGATACGCAGTATTTT.

The rearrangement joins TRBV5-4 to TRBJ2-6; D not certain. The CDR3 extends over 14 amino acids. Trimming cost V 3 bases and J 0 bases, with 4 bases left between them. The germline CDR1 and CDR2 sequences are SGHNT and YYREEE (reference sequence). The CDR3 bases are TGTGCCAGCAGCTCCGGCTCTGGGGCCAACGTCCTGACTTTC. The encoded protein is CASSSGSGANVLTF.

The gene calls are TRBV7-2 and TRBJ1-1; unclear D gene. From germline, CDR1 is SGHTA and CDR2 FQGNSA. The CDR3 covers 12 residues. Trimming took off 5 bases at V and 4 bases at J, with 8 bases between the two ends. CDR3 sequence: CASSGRVTEAFF. DNA for the CDR3: TGTGCCAGCAGCGGCCGCGTCACTGAAGCTTTCTTT. Full variable domain (remainder filled in from reference TRBV7-2 and TRBJ1-1): GAGVSQSPSNKVTEKGKDVELRCDPISGHTALYWYRQSLGQGLEFLIYFQGNSAPDKSGLPSDRFSAERTGGSVSTLTIQRTQQEDSAVYLCASSGRVTEAFFGQGTRLTVV.

This clone has just one count. This sequence joins TRBV11-2 and TRBJ1-5; no reliable D call. The CDR3 loop spans 17 amino acids. V dropped 0 bases and J dropped 0 bases, with 12 bases sitting between them. Germline V gene sequence: CDR1 SGHAT, CDR2 FQNNGV. CDR3 in DNA: TGTGCCAGCAGCTTAGACCCAGGAGCTAATAGCAATCAGCCCCAGCATTTT. It translates to CASSLDPGANSNQPQHF.

This sequence joins TRBV18 and TRBJ1-4; possibly TRBD1 for D (5 bases). Per the germline V gene, CDR1 is KGHSH and CDR2 is LQKENI. There are 14 residues in the CDR3. Trimming stripped 6 bases from V and 2 bases from J, with 10 bases between. CDR3 nucleotides: TGTGCCAGCTCCCAACGACAGACTAATGAAAAACTGTTTTTT. It specifies CASSQRQTNEKLFF.

The chain uses TRBV4-1 and TRBJ2-5; 8 bases map to TRBD2. The germline V gene has CDR1 MGHRA and CDR2 YSYEKL. The CDR3 contains 17 residues. J was trimmed by 5 bases and V by 0 bases; bases with no gene match: 11. DNA for the CDR3: TGCGCCAGCAGCCAAGACGGAACGGGGGGGATAGGGGAGACCCAGTACTTC. It codes for CASSQDGTGGIGETQYF.

The rearrangement uses TRBV18 and TRBJ1-2; TRBD1 matches 7 bases. V lost 6 bases, J lost 5 bases, and 9 bases stayed unmatched. Germline CDR1 and CDR2: KGHSH and LQKENI. The CDR3 totals 14 residues. The CDR3: CASSPTGQSYGYTF. Written as DNA, the CDR3 is TGTGCCAGCTCCCCAACGGGACAGTCTTATGGCTACACCTTC.

The chain is built from TRBV15 and TRBJ1-1; no definite D call. The CDR3 has 15 amino acids. From germline, CDR1 is LNHNV and CDR2 YYDKDF (reference sequence). With 1 base removed from V and 0 bases from J, the gap between germline ends came to 9 bases. This CDR3 is CATSRGLHMNTEAFF. The CDR3 DNA is TGTGCCACCAGCAGAGGCCTCCACATGAACACTGAAGCTTTCTTT.

The gene calls are TRBV6-5 and TRBJ2-1; D gene ambiguous. The CDR3 runs to 13 residues. CDR1 and CDR2 from the germline V gene are MNHEY and SVGAGI. V was trimmed by 5 bases and J by 8 bases, leaving 13 bases between them. Here the CDR3 reads CASSEGHIHEQFF. The CDR3 coding sequence is TGTGCCAGCAGTGAAGGGCACATCCATGAGCAGTTCTTC.

The V call is TRBV28, the J call TRBJ1-4; D uncertain. V lost 8 bases to trimming and J lost 4 bases, with 8 bases between them. The CDR3 consists of 12 residues. CDR1 MDHEN and CDR2 SYDVKM come from the germline V gene. CDR3 sequence: CASGSNNEKLFF. The CDR3 DNA sequence: TGTGCCAGCGGATCGAATAATGAAAAACTGTTTTTT.

The chain recombines TRBV2 with TRBJ2-5; 11 bases are a match to TRBD2. Gene TRBJ2-7 matches the end of the DNA better, so the J call may be wrong. This CDR3 region has 15 residues. Germline CDR1 and CDR2: SNHLY and FYNNEI. The CDR3 here is CASRPTTSGSPEQYF. Written as DNA, the CDR3 is TGTGCCAGCAGACCAACCACTAGCGGGAGTCCCGAGCAGTACTTC.

The genes are TRBV28 and TRBJ2-3, with 8 bases lining up with TRBD1. Germline loops: CDR1 MDHEN, CDR2 SYDVKM. CDR3 length: 15 residues. Trimming at V came to 6 bases and at J to 0 bases, leaving 5 bases not matched to a gene. The CDR3 DNA sequence: TGTGCCAGCAGAGGACAGGGCGATAGCACAGATACGCAGTATTTT. This gives the protein CASRGQGDSTDTQYF.